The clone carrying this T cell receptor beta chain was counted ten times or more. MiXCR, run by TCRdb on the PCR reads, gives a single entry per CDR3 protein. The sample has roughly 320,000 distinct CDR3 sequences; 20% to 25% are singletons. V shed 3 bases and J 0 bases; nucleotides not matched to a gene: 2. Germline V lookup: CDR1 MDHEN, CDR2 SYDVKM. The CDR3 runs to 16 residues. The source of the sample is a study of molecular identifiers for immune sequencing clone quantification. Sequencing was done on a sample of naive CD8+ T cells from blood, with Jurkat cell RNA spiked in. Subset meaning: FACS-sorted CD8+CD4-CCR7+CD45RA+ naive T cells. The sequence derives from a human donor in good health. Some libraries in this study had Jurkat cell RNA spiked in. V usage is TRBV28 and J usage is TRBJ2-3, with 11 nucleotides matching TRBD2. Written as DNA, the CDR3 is TGTGCCAGCAGTTTCCTAGCGGGAGGTAGCACAGATACGCAGTATTTT. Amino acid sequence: CASSFLAGGSTDTQYF.